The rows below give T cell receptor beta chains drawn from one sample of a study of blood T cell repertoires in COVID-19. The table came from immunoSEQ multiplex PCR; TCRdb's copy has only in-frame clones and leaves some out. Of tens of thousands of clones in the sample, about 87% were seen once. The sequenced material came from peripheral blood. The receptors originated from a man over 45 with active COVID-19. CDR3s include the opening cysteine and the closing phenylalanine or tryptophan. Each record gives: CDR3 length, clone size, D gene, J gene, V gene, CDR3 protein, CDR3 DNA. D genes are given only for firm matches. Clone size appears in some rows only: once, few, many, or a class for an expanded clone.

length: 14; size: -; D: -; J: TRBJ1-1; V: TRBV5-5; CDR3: CASSLEWSGTEAFF; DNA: TGTGCCAGCAGCTTGGAATGGTCCGGCACTGAAGCTTTCTTT
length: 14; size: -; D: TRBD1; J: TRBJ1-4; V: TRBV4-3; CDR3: CASSPDRFNEKLFF; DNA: TGCGCCAGCAGCCCGGACAGGTTTAATGAAAAACTGTTTTTT
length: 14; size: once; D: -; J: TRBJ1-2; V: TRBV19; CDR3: CATNPHRADDGYTF; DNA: TGTGCCACAAACCCTCACAGGGCCGATGATGGCTACACCTTC
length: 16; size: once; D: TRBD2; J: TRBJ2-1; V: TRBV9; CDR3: CASSVALTGGYNEQFF; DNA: TGTGCCAGCAGCGTAGCACTGACGGGGGGATACAATGAGCAGTTCTTC
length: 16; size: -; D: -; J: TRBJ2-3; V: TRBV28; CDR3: CASSLGASLTTDTQYF; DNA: TGTGCCAGCAGTTTAGGAGCTAGTTTGACGACAGATACGCAGTATTTT
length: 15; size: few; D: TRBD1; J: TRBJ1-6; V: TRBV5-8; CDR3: CASSFDRGRNSPLHF; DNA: TGTGCCAGCAGCTTTGACAGGGGGCGGAATTCACCCCTCCACTTT
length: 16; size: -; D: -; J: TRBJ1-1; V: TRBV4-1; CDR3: CASSQGWANMNTEAFF; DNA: TGCGCCAGCAGCCAAGGATGGGCGAACATGAACACTGAAGCTTTCTTT
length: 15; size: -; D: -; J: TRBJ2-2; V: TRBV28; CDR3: CASSLFGRRTGELFF; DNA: TGTGCCAGCAGTTTATTCGGTCGGAGGACCGGGGAGCTGTTTTTT
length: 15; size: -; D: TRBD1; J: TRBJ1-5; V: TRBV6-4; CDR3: CASSYTGDGNQPQHF; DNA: TGTGCCAGCAGTTATACAGGGGACGGCAATCAGCCCCAGCATTTT
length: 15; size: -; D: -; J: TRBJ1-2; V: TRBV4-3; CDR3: CASSQESLGGYGYTF; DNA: TGCGCCAGCAGCCAAGAATCGCTGGGGGGGTATGGCTACACCTTC
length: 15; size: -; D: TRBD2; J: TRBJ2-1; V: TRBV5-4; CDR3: CASSKRTSGSDEQFF; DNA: TGTGCCAGCAGCAAAAGGACTAGCGGGAGTGACGAGCAGTTCTTC
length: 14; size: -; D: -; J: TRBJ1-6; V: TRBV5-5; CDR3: CASSFLDKNSPLHF; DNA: TGTGCCAGCAGCTTTCTGGACAAAAATTCACCCCTCCACTTT
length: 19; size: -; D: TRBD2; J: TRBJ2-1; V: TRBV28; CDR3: CASSFSTLGLAEEYNEQFF; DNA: TGTGCCAGCAGTTTTTCAACTTTAGGACTAGCGGAGGAATACAATGAGCAGTTCTTC
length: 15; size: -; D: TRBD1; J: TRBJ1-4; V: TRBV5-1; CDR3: CASSLDRVSNEKLFF; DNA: TGCGCCAGCAGCCTAGACAGGGTGTCTAATGAAAAACTGTTTTTT
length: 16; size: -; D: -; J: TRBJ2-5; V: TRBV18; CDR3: CASSPPSQGIRETQYF; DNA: TGTGCCAGCTCACCACCGTCGCAGGGGATCAGGGAGACCCAGTACTTC
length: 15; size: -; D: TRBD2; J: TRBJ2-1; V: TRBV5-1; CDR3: CASSTRLAGGNEQFF; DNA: TGCGCCAGCAGCACCCGACTAGCGGGGGGTAATGAGCAGTTCTTC
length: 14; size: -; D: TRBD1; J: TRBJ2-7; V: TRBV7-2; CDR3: CASSLSTGAYEQYF; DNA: TGTGCCAGCAGCTTATCGACAGGGGCCTACGAGCAGTACTTC
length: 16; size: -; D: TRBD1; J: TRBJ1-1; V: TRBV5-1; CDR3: CASSLAVITGGTEAFF; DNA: TGCGCCAGCAGCTTGGCCGTTATTACAGGGGGCACTGAAGCTTTCTTT
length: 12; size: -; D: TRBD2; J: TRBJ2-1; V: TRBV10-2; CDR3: CASTRGGGGQFF; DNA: TGCGCCAGCACCCGGGGGGGTGGGGGGCAGTTCTTC
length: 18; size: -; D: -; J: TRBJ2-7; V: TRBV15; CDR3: CATSRGPGSRGGSYEQYF; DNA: TGTGCCACCAGCAGAGGTCCCGGGTCCAGGGGAGGGTCCTACGAGCAGTACTTC
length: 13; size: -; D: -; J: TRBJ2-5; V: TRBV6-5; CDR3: CASRDRIRETQYF; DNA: TGTGCCAGCAGAGACAGGATACGGGAGACCCAGTACTTC
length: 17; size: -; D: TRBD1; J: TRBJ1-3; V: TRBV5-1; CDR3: CASSAQGQGASGNTIYF; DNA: TGCGCCAGCAGCGCCCAAGGACAGGGGGCCTCTGGAAACACCATATATTTT
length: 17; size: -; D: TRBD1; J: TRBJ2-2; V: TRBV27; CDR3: CASSFRGQWTNTGELFF; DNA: TGTGCCAGCAGTTTTAGGGGGCAATGGACAAACACCGGGGAGCTGTTTTTT
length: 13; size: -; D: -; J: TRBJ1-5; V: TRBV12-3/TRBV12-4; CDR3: CASRLALNQPQHF; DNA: TGTGCCAGCAGATTGGCCCTTAATCAGCCCCAGCATTTT
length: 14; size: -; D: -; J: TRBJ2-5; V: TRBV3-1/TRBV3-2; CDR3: CASSQAGLQETQYF; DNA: TGTGCCAGCAGCCAAGCCGGACTTCAAGAGACCCAGTACTTC
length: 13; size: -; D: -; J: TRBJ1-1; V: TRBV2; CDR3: CASSESGVTEAFF; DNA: TGTGCCAGCAGTGAAAGCGGGGTGACTGAAGCTTTCTTT
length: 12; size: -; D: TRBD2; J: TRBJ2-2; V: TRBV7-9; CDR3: CASSPGGRELFF; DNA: TGTGCCAGCAGCCCGGGGGGAAGGGAGCTGTTTTTT
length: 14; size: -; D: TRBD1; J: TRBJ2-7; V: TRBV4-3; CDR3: CASSQDRGPGEQYF; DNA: TGCGCCAGCAGCCAGGACAGGGGTCCGGGAGAGCAGTACTTC
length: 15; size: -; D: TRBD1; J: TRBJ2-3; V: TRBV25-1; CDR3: CASSELGTVTDTQYF; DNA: TGTGCCAGCAGTGAATTGGGGACAGTCACAGATACGCAGTATTTT
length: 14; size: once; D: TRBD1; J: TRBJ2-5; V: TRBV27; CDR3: CASSPTGWWETQYF; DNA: TGTGCCAGCAGCCCGACAGGGTGGTGGGAGACCCAGTACTTC
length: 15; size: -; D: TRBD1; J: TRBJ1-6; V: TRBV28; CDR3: CASIGYGTGASPLHF; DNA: TGTGCCAGCATCGGTTATGGGACAGGGGCGTCACCCCTCCACTTT
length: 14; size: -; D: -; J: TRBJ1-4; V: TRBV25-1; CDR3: CASSGTPKGEKLFF; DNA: TGTGCCAGCAGTGGGACACCCAAGGGGGAAAAACTGTTTTTT
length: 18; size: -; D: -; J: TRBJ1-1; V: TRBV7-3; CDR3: CASSSLSLYTGYHTEAFF; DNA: TGTGCCAGCAGCTCACTTAGTCTATATACGGGTTATCACACTGAAGCTTTCTTT
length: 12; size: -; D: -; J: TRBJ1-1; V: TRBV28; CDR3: CASGLTNTEAFF; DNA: TGTGCCAGCGGCCTTACGAACACTGAAGCTTTCTTT
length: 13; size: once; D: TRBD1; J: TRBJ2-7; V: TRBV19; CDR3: CASSPGQNYEQYF; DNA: TGTGCCAGTTCTCCGGGACAGAACTACGAGCAGTACTTC
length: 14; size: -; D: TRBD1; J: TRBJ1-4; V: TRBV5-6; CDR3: CASTPGQGDEKLFF; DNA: TGTGCCAGCACTCCGGGACAGGGCGATGAAAAACTGTTTTTT
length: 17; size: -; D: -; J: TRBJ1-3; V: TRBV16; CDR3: CASSQSRAGRFGNTIYF; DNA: TGTGCCAGCAGCCAATCCCGGGCAGGGCGTTTTGGAAACACCATATATTTT
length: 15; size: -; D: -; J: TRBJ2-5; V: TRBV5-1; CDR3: CASSGAGGIQETQYF; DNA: TGCGCCAGCAGCGGGGCAGGGGGGATCCAAGAGACCCAGTACTTC
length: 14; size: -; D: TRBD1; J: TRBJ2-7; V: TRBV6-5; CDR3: CASSNDRVKYEQYF; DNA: TGTGCCAGCAGTAACGACAGGGTAAAGTACGAGCAGTACTTC
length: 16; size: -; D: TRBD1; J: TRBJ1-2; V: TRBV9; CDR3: CASSVAKDRGSYGYTF; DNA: TGTGCCAGCAGCGTAGCTAAGGACAGGGGCTCCTATGGCTACACCTTC